These 25 T cell receptor beta chains were sequenced from one sample in a study of immune characteristics of hereditary and idiopathic chronic pancreatitis. This table comes from immunoSEQ multiplex PCR, and its TCRdb copy is limited to in-frame clones, with some not included. This table has about 520 clones, 63% appearing once. Sequencing was done on a sample of pancreas tissue. These receptors all stem from a human donor who was a deceased organ donor serving as a healthy control.

This clone appeared once. The CDR3 region is CASSFIPAASSTNEQFF. The CDR3 bases are TGTGCCAGCAGTTTTATCCCCGCAGCATCGTCTACAAATGAGCAGTTCTTC. The V and J genes are TRBV28 and TRBJ2-1, with D uncertain. The CDR3 loop spans 17 amino acids. CDR1 and CDR2 (germline): MDHEN, SYDVKM. With 3 bases removed from V and 7 bases from J, the gap between germline ends came to 22 bases.

This clone qualifies as hyperexpanded. The DNA for the CDR3 is TGTGCCAGCAGTTTATCCCACCGGAACGGTGAAGCTTTCTTT. This gives the protein CASSLSHRNGEAFF. This chain joins TRBV27 and TRBJ1-1, with D unclear. The V gene's germline CDR1 is MNHEY and CDR2 SMNVEV (reference sequence). CDR3 size: 14 residues. V gave up 0 bases and J gave up 7 bases, with 12 bases separating them.

Note on this clone: Different DNA sequences within this sample yield the same CDR3. The rearrangement links TRBV9 to TRBJ2-1; TRBD2 matches 10 bases. V lost 4 bases, J lost 6 bases, and 7 bases stayed unmatched. There are 15 residues in the CDR3. CDR1 SGDLS and CDR2 YYNGEE come from the germline V gene. CDR3 loop: CASSPGLALGNEQFF. CDR3 DNA sequence: TGTGCCAGCAGCCCGGGACTAGCGTTGGGCAATGAGCAGTTCTTC.

This chain links TRBV5-8 with TRBJ2-5; D may be TRBD2 (6 bases). Trimming pared 5 bases from V and 2 bases from J, leaving 10 bases between. Germline V lookup: CDR1 SGHTS, CDR2 YDEGEE. The CDR3 is 13 amino acids. The CDR3 reads CASRPREQETQYF. Written as DNA, the CDR3 is TGTGCCAGCAGACCGCGGGAACAAGAGACCCAGTACTTC. The full variable domain, its missing parts supplied by reference TRBV5-8 and TRBJ2-5, is EAGVTQSPTHLIKTRGQQATLRCSPISGHTSVYWYQQALGLGLQFLLWYDEGEERNRGNFPPRFSGRQFPNYSSELNVNALELEDSALYLCASRPREQETQYFGPGTRLLVL.

This clone was observed once. The genes are TRBV28 and TRBJ1-1, with TRBD1 as a possible D gene (5 bases). Germline CDR1 MDHEN, CDR2 SYDVKM. The CDR3 spans 14 residues. V was trimmed by 6 bases and J by 5 bases, leaving 16 bases between them. Here the CDR3 reads CASSPQGTRTEAFF. The CDR3 DNA reads TGTGCCAGCAGCCCCCAAGGGACGAGAACTGAAGCTTTCTTT.

This clone appeared a single time. The chain joins TRBV6-1 to TRBJ2-7; TRBD1 aligns across 11 bases. The CDR3 runs to 16 residues. Germline V gene sequence: CDR1 MNHNS, CDR2 SASEGT. The trim removed 4 bases at V and 2 bases at J, leaving 7 bases unmatched. CDR3 amino acids: CASSGRPGQGAYEQYF. The CDR3 bases are TGTGCCAGCAGTGGGCGACCGGGACAGGGGGCCTACGAGCAGTACTTC.

The CDR3, as DNA: TGTGCCAGCAGCTTGGAGGATTCACCCCTCCACTTT. Its protein is CASSLEDSPLHF. The chain uses TRBV5-5 and TRBJ1-6, with no clear D. Trimming removed 0 bases at V and 8 bases at J, with 3 bases between. The CDR3 is 12 residues long. Germline CDR1 SGHKS, CDR2 YYEKEE (reference sequence).

The chain recombines TRBV19 with TRBJ1-1; 10 nucleotides agree with TRBD1. Germline CDR1 and CDR2: LNHDA and SQIVND (reference sequence). The CDR3 loop spans 16 amino acids. Trimming at V came to 4 bases and at J to 5 bases, leaving 10 bases not matched to a gene. This CDR3 reads CASSKKPDRGRTEAFF. The DNA for the CDR3 is TGTGCCAGTAGTAAAAAACCGGACAGGGGGAGAACTGAAGCTTTCTTT.

This chain uses TRBV19 with TRBJ2-7, with D possibly TRBD2 on 5 matching bases. This CDR3 is 12 amino acids long. Trimming left V 5 bases short and J 6 bases short, with 11 bases between. Germline CDR1 and CDR2: LNHDA and SQIVND (reference sequence). CDR3 sequence (DNA): TGTGCCAGTAGTTCAGGACTGGGCGAGCAGTACTTC. Its translation: CASSSGLGEQYF.

The chain recombines TRBV28 with TRBJ2-3; 9 nucleotides match TRBD2. This CDR3 has 14 residues. Germline CDR1 MDHEN, CDR2 SYDVKM. J gave up 6 bases and V 10 bases, and 11 bases lay outside the gene matches. As DNA, the CDR3 is TGTGCCACCGCCCGGCGGGAGGGCCGTGATACGCAGTATTTT. Translation: CATARREGRDTQYF.

By frequency in the sample, this clone is large. The chain combines TRBV10-3 with TRBJ2-7; D gene ambiguous. Per germline, CDR1 ENHRY and CDR2 SYGVKD. This CDR3 has 14 residues. Trimming took 2 bases from V and 2 from J, leaving 10 bases between them. CDR3 region: CAISEGPLPYEQYF. The CDR3 bases are TGTGCCATCAGTGAGGGACCGCTACCCTACGAGCAGTACTTC.

The V gene is TRBV29-1, the J gene TRBJ1-2, with D unclear. The ends were cut back, 1 base at V and 8 bases at J, with 11 bases in the middle. Germline loops: CDR1 SQVTM, CDR2 ANQGSEA. CDR3 size: 12 residues. The CDR3 reads CSVEGLGYGYTF. The CDR3 DNA reads TGCAGCGTTGAAGGCTTGGGGTACGGCTACACCTTC.

The chain couples TRBV5-4 to TRBJ1-1; D is perhaps TRBD1 (6 bases). Germline loops: CDR1 SGHNT, CDR2 YYREEE (reference sequence). Trimming took 0 bases from V and 3 from J, leaving 15 bases between them. The CDR3 contains 16 residues. The CDR3 coding sequence is TGTGCCAGCAGCTTGGAGATTGGGGGGGCCTACACTGAAGCTTTCTTT. Amino acids: CASSLEIGGAYTEAFF.

This clone was counted between two and nine times. The J gene is TRBJ2-1, the V gene TRBV28; 8 bases agree with TRBD2. The V gene's germline CDR1 is MDHEN and CDR2 SYDVKM. The CDR3 is made up of 14 amino acids. J was trimmed by 8 bases and V by 5 bases; bases with no gene match: 8. CDR3 in amino acids: CASSRREGRHEQFF. Here the CDR3 DNA reads TGTGCCAGCAGTCGTCGGGAGGGCCGCCATGAGCAGTTCTTC.

In this sample, this clone is hyperexpanded (1% or more). V is TRBV13 and J is TRBJ1-2; 7 bases align to TRBD1. The germline V gene has CDR1 PRHDT and CDR2 FYEKMQ (reference sequence). V shed 0 bases and J 4 bases; nucleotides not matched to a gene: 8. This CDR3 is built from 16 residues. CDR3 protein: CASSLGSAGGSYGYTF. Here the CDR3 DNA reads TGTGCCAGCAGCTTAGGATCGGCAGGGGGGAGCTATGGCTACACCTTC.

The genes are TRBV4-3 and TRBJ2-1; 8 bases line up with TRBD2. The CDR3 covers 16 residues. After removal of 0 bases from V and 9 bases from J, the junction contained 10 bases not matched to a gene. Per the germline V gene, CDR1 is LGHNA and CDR2 is YSLEER. The DNA for the CDR3 is TGCGCCAGCAGCCAAGAGATGGGGACTAGATTTCGTGAGCAGTTCTTC. Its protein is CASSQEMGTRFREQFF.

This sequence joins TRBV28 and TRBJ1-2, with D tentatively TRBD1 (5 bases). V was clipped by 4 bases and J by 2 bases, with 11 bases between them. Germline CDR1 MDHEN, CDR2 SYDVKM. The length of the CDR3 is 14 residues. The CDR3, as DNA: TGTGCCAGCAGTTCAAGGGGCATAAACTATGGCTACACCTTC. Its protein product is CASSSRGINYGYTF.

The chain recombines TRBV5-1 with TRBJ1-1; D call uncertain. Germline CDR1 and CDR2: SGHRS and YFSETQ. Trimming removed 4 bases at V and 4 bases at J, with 17 bases between. There are 15 residues in the CDR3. The CDR3 region is CASSRSRPDLTEAFF. The CDR3 nucleotides are TGCGCCAGCAGCCGATCTAGGCCGGACCTCACTGAAGCTTTCTTT. The whole variable domain, filled in from reference TRBV5-1 and TRBJ1-1, reads KAGVTQTPRYLIKTRGQQVTLSCSPISGHRSVSWYQQTPGQGLQFLFEYFSETQRNKGNFPGRFSGRQFSNSRSEMNVSTLELGDSALYLCASSRSRPDLTEAFFGQGTRLTVV.

V usage is TRBV2 and J usage is TRBJ2-2; perhaps TRBD1 as D (6 bases). This CDR3 spans 11 amino acids. CDR1 is SNHLY, CDR2 FYNNEI, per germline. V dropped 8 bases and J dropped 7 bases, with 8 bases sitting between them. CDR3 in amino acids: CASRTVGELFF. The CDR3 coding sequence is TGTGCCAGCCGGACAGTCGGGGAGCTGTTTTTT. The full variable domain, completed using reference TRBV2 and TRBJ2-2, is EPEVTQTPSHQVTQMGQEVILRCVPISNHLYFYWYRQILGQKVEFLVSFYNNEISEKSEIFDDQFSVERPDGSNFTLKIRSTKLEDSAMYFCASRTVGELFFGEGSRLTVL.

This clone ranks as hyperexpanded. The chain is built from TRBV9 and TRBJ1-1; D ambiguous. The V and J ends lost 3 bases and 3 bases respectively, with 9 bases between them. The CDR3 sequence is 13 residues long. Germline values: CDR1 SGDLS, CDR2 YYNGEE. In DNA, the CDR3 is TGTGCCAGCAGCGCCAGGTCAGACACTGAAGCTTTCTTT. Its protein product is CASSARSDTEAFF. Full variable domain (missing parts from reference TRBV9 and TRBJ1-1): DSGVTQTPKHLITATGQRVTLRCSPRSGDLSVYWYQQSLDQGLQFLIQYYNGEERAKGNILERFSAQQFPDLHSELNLSSLELGDSALYFCASSARSDTEAFFGQGTRLTVV.

The chain joins TRBV7-6 to TRBJ2-2; a weak D match, TRBD1 (6 bases). The CDR3 is made up of 16 amino acids. The germline CDR1 and CDR2 sequences are SGHVS and FNYEAQ. With 2 bases removed from V and 8 bases from J, the gap between germline ends came to 18 bases. CDR3 region: CASSLTGMVAGGELFF. The CDR3 nucleotides read TGTGCCAGCAGCTTAACAGGGATGGTCGCTGGGGGGGAGCTGTTTTTT.

The V and J genes are TRBV7-2 and TRBJ2-3; D is possibly TRBD2 (5 bases). The CDR3 extends over 14 amino acids. V dropped 5 bases and J dropped 4 bases, with 13 bases sitting between them. CDR1 and CDR2 (germline): SGHTA, FQGNSA. Here the CDR3 reads CASSPAGAADTQYF. In DNA form, the CDR3 reads TGTGCCAGCAGCCCAGCCGGAGCGGCAGATACGCAGTATTTT.

The chain uses TRBV27 and TRBJ2-7; TRBD1 aligns across 7 bases. CDR3 length equals 13 residues. Germline loops: CDR1 MNHEY, CDR2 SMNVEV (reference sequence). The V gene end was trimmed by 5 bases and the J gene end by 5 bases; junction bases not matched to a gene: 6. The CDR3 loop reads CASSLDRANEQYF. DNA for the CDR3: TGTGCCAGCAGTCTCGACAGGGCCAACGAGCAGTACTTC.

This rearrangement joins TRBV4-3 to TRBJ2-3; 8 nucleotides match TRBD2. Germline-derived CDR1 and CDR2 are LGHNA and YSLEER. CDR3 length: 16 amino acids. V trimming: 0 bases; J trimming: 5 bases; junction bases outside the gene matches: 7. CDR3 residues: CASSQERGAAEDTQYF. In DNA, the CDR3 is TGCGCCAGCAGCCAAGAGCGGGGGGCCGCCGAAGATACGCAGTATTTT.

This clone has only a few counts. The chain employs TRBV15 and TRBJ1-2; 7 nucleotides match TRBD1. Losses at the gene ends were 4 bases for V and 4 bases for J; bases not matched to a gene: 9. CDR1 LNHNV and CDR2 YYDKDF come from the germline V gene (reference sequence). The CDR3 runs to 15 residues. CDR3 protein: CATSTNRGRAYGYTF. CDR3 nucleotide sequence: TGTGCCACCAGCACAAACAGGGGTCGGGCCTATGGCTACACCTTC.